This TCR beta chain was captured by sequencing in a study of cytomegalovirus exposure and HLA in healthy donors. The study ran its PCR with 60 Vbeta and 13 Jbeta primers. This table comes from immunoSEQ multiplex PCR, and its TCRdb copy is limited to in-frame clones, with some not included. In the table there are under 200,000 clones, over 70% of which are singletons. Between the trimmed V and J ends, which lost 4 bases and 6 bases, there was a span of 15 bases. The germline V gene encodes CDR1 MGHDK and CDR2 SYGVNS. CDR3 size: 14 residues. The gene calls are TRBV25-1 and TRBJ1-1; D not resolved. What was sequenced was PBMCs. This TCR derives from a middle-aged man in good health and CMV-seropositive. The CDR3 sequence is CASSGFTVDAEAFF. CDR3 bases: TGTGCCAGCAGTGGATTTACAGTTGACGCTGAAGCTTTCTTT.